This T cell receptor beta chain was observed in a study of T cells after yellow fever vaccination (dated by TCRdb to the late 2010s). As for the study more broadly: The SMART-Seq v4 Ultra Low Input RNA kit was used to prepare libraries from fractions with low cell numbers. Two healthy male donors made up the cohort, one aged 18 to 30 years and the other aged 30 to 40 years. Bulk TCR alpha and beta repertoires were sequenced longitudinally to track T-cell clones before and after primary and booster YFV17D yellow fever vaccination. Blood was drawn at multiple timepoints before and after primary and secondary immunization, with bulk PBMC replicates and cell subsets isolated.

On the study overall, not on this receptor specifically: The secondary T-cell response was weaker than the primary response but faster, peaking on day 5 instead of day 15. A small share of clonotypes was detected in both CD4 and CD8 compartments, with the overlap likely arising from convergent recombination. Because abundant contaminating clonotypes from the bulk population could be contained in FACS-sorted repertoires, computational filtering was required. After the booster, most clones that had expanded after primary vaccination were detected again (roughly 96% of CD4 and around nine tenths of CD8), suggesting broad maintenance of memory. Only a couple of donors were included in the study, so the extent to which the findings can be generalized is limited.

Sequences SGHRS (CDR1) and YFSETQ (CDR2) are obtained from the germline V gene. CDR3 length: 15 amino acids, cysteine to phenylalanine. Here the CDR3 DNA is all that survives: 45 bases in frame from base 1. Trimming removed 7 bases from V and 0 bases from J; the gene matches leave 8 bases unexplained. This specimen's treatment or condition label, interpreted: live attenuated yellow fever vaccine strain. A standard Ficoll-Paque protocol was used to isolate PBMCs from peripheral blood. Dynabeads CD4 and CD8 positive selection kits were used to isolate the CD4 and CD8 T-cell fractions. RNA was extracted with TriZol from bulk PBMCs, CD4 and CD8 fractions, and dextramer-positive and dextramer-negative fractions. TCRdb shows the sequencer as Illumina NovaSeq 6000. TCR cDNA was synthesized by 5'RACE template switching, which introduced a universal primer site and unique molecular identifiers. Priming for cDNA synthesis came from both the TCR alpha and TCR beta constant segments. Library amplification involved two PCR steps, and the second step added sample barcodes and sequencing adapters. Sequencing of the libraries was done on either Illumina HiSeq 2500 (2x100 bp) or NovaSeq (2x150 bp). The original pipeline was this. MIGEC was used to demultiplex reads and collapse the reads into UMI consensus sequences, and MiXCR was used for V(D)J alignment. Vaccine-responding clonotypes were defined with edgeR using replicate PBMC samples, requiring FDR below 0.01 and a log2 fold change above 5 up to day 15. Each bulk clonotype received a CD4 or CD8 identity based on whether the sequenced CD4 or CD8 repertoire contained that clonotype at higher abundance. The raw public reads went through TCRdb reprocessing: fastp at Q25, MiXCR clone calling, in-frame beta chains kept. Merged by CDR3 protein, the rows form single entries marked with the most common genes and DNA. The V and J calls were determined by TCRdb, not by the authors. Across this sample there are under 400,000 distinct CDR3 sequences, with 12% seen only once. The ten largest account for around 3% of the sample.

In this sample, this clonotype turned up a few times. Its binding antigen is unknown. Base qualities are not recorded, but no much larger clone differs from it by a single base. The specimen was CD4+ T cells sorted from PBMCs, collected 15 days after the yellow fever booster vaccination. In this chain, TRBV5-1 is recombined with TRBJ2-5; TRBD2 matches 8 bases in the middle. The receptor was derived from a man between 18 and 35 years old who received the YFV17D yellow fever vaccine. The encoded CDR3 is CASSEASGYQETQYF. The nucleotides are TGCGCCAGCTCAGAGGCTAGCGGGTACCAAGAGACCCAGTACTTC.